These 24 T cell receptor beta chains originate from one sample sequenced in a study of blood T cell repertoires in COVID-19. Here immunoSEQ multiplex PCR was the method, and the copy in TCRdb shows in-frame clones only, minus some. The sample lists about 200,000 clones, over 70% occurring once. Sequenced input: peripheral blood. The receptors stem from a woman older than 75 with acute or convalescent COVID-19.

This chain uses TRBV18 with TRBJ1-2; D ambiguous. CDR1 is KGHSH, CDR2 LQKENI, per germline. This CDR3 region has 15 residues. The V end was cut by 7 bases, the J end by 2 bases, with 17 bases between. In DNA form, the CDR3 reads TGTGCCAGCTTGGGAGGGATGCGAGAGAACTATGGCTACACCTTC. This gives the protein CASLGGMRENYGYTF.

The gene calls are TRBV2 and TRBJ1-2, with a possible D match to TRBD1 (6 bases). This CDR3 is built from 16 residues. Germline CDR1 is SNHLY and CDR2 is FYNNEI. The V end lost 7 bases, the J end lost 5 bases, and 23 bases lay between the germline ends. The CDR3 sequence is CASTDDGGARLYGYTF. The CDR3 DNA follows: TGTGCCAGCACGGATGACGGGGGGGCCAGGTTGTATGGCTACACCTTC.

The CDR3 bases are TGTGCCAGCAGCTTAGATAAAGGAGGAGCTTTCTTT. Translating gives CASSLDKGGAFF. This chain uses TRBV7-2 with TRBJ1-1; no reliable D call. In germline, CDR1 is SGHTA, CDR2 FQGNSA. V was shortened by 1 base and J by 10 bases, with 10 bases between the two germline ends. The CDR3 is 12 amino acids.

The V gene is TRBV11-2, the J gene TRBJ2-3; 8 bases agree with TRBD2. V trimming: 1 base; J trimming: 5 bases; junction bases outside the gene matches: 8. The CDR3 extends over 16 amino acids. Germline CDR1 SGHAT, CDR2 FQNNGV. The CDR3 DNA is TGTGCCAGCAGCTTAGCGGGGGGGGAAGTGCGAGATACGCAGTATTTT. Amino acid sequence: CASSLAGGEVRDTQYF.

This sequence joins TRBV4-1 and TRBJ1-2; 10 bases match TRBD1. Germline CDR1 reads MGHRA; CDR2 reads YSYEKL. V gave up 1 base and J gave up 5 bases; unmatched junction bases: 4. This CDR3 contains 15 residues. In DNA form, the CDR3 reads TGCGCCAGCAGCCAAGGACAGGGGGCTCGGTATGGCTACACCTTC. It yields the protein CASSQGQGARYGYTF.

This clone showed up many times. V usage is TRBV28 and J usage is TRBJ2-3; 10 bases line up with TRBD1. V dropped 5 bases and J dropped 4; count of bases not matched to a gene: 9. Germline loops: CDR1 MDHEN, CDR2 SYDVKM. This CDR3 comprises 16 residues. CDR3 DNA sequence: TGTGCCAGCAGTGGAGCCGGGACAGGGGAATCAGATACGCAGTATTTT. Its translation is CASSGAGTGESDTQYF.

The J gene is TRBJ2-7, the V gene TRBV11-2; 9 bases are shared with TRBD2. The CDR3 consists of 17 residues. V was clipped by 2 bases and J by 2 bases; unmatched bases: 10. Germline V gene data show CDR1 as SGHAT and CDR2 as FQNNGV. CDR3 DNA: TGTGCCAGCAGCTTAAAGCGCCCAGCGGGAGGCCCCTACGAGCAGTACTTC. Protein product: CASSLKRPAGGPYEQYF.

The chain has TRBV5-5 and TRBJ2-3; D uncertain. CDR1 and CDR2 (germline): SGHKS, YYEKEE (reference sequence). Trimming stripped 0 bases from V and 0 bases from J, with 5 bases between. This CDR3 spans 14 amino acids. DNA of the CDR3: TGTGCCAGCAGCTTGGCAGAAAGCACAGATACGCAGTATTTT. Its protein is CASSLAESTDTQYF. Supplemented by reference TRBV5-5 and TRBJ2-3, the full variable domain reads DAGVTQSPTHLIKTRGQQVTLRCSPISGHKSVSWYQQVLGQGPQFIFQYYEKEERGRGNFPDRFSARQFPNYSSELNVNALLLGDSALYLCASSLAESTDTQYFGPGTRLTVL.

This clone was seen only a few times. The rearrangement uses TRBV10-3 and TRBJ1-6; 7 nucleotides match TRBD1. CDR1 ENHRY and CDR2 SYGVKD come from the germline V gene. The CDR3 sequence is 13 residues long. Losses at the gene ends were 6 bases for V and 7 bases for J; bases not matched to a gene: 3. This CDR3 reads CAIRGTANSPLHF. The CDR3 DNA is TGTGCCATCAGGGGGACAGCGAATTCACCCCTCCACTTT.

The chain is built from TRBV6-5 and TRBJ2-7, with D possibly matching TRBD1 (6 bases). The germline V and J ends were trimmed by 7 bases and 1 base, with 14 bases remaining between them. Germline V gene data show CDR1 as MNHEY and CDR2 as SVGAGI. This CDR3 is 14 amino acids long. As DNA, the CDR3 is TGTGCCAGCACTCCAGGGGTCCGTTCCTACGAGCAGTACTTC. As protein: CASTPGVRSYEQYF.

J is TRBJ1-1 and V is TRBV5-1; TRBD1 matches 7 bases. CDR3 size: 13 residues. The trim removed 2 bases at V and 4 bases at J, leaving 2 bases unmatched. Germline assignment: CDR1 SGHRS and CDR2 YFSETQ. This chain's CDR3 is CASSFNRGTEAFF. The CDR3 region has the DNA TGCGCCAGCAGCTTCAACAGGGGCACTGAAGCTTTCTTT.

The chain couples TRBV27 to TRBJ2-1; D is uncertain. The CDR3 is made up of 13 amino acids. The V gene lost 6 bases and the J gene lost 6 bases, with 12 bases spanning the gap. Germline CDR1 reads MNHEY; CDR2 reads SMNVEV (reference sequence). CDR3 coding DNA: TGTGCCAGCAGGATCCCGGCTAGCAATGAGCAGTTCTTC. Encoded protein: CASRIPASNEQFF.

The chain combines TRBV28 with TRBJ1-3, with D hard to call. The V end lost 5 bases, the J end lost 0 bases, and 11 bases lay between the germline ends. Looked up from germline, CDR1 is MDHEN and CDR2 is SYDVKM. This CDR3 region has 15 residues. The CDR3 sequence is CASSGFGYSGNTIYF. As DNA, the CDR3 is TGTGCCAGCAGTGGCTTTGGTTACTCTGGAAACACCATATATTTT.

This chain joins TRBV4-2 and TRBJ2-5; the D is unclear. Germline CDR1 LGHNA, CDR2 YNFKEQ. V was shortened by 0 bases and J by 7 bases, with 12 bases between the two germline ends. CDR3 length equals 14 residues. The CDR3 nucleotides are TGTGCCAGCAGCCAAGAAGACGGTCGAGGGACCCAGTACTTC. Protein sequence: CASSQEDGRGTQYF.

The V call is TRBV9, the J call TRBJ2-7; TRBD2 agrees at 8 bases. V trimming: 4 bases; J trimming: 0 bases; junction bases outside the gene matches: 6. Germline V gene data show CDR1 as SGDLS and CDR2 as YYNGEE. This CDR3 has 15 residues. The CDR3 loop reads CASSLTSGTSYEQYF. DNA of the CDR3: TGTGCCAGCAGCCTTACTAGCGGAACCTCCTACGAGCAGTACTTC.

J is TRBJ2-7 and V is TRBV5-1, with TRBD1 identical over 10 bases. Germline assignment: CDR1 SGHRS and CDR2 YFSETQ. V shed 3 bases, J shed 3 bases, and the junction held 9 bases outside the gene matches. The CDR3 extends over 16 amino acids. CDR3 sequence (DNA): TGCGCCAGCAGCTGGACGGGACAGGGGACTCTCTACGAGCAGTACTTC. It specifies CASSWTGQGTLYEQYF.

CDR3 coding DNA: TGCAGTGCTAGAGTCGGACAGACGCAGTATTTT. This codes for CSARVGQTQYF. This rearrangement joins TRBV20-1 to TRBJ2-3, with D possibly matching TRBD1 (6 bases). Germline CDR1 reads DFQATT; CDR2 reads SNEGSKA (reference sequence). The CDR3 is made up of 11 amino acids. V lost 1 base to trimming and J lost 9 bases, with 8 bases between them.

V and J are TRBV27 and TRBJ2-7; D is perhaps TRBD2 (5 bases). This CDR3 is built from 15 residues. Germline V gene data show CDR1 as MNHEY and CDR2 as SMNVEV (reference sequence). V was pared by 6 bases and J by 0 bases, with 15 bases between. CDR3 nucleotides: TGTGCCAGCAGGGTTCGGGTCGGGGTCTCCTACGAGCAGTACTTC. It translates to CASRVRVGVSYEQYF.

The DNA of the CDR3 is TGTGCCAGCAGTGTTCCGGGACAGTTACAGCCCCAGCATTTT. Residues: CASSVPGQLQPQHF. The chain is built from TRBV28 and TRBJ1-5; 7 bases are a match to TRBD1. CDR3 size: 14 residues. Losses at the gene ends were 5 bases for V and 7 bases for J; bases not matched to a gene: 8. CDR1 and CDR2 from the germline V gene are MDHEN and SYDVKM.

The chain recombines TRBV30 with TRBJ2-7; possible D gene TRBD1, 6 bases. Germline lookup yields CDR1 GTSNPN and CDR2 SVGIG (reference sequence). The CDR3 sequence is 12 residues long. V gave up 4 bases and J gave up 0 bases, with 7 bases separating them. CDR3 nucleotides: TGTGCCTGGAACAGGGACTCCTACGAGCAGTACTTC. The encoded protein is CAWNRDSYEQYF.

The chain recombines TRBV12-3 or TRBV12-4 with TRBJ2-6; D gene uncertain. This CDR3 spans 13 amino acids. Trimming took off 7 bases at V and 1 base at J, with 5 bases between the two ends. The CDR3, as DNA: TGTGCCAGCATCCTGTCTGGGGCCAACGTCCTGACTTTC. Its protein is CASILSGANVLTF.

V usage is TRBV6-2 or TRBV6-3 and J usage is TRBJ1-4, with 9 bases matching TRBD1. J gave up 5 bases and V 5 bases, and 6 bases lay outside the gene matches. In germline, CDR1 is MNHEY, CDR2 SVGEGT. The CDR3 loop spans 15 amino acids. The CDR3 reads CASSLDRGINEKLFF. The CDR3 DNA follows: TGTGCCAGCAGTCTCGACAGGGGGATAAATGAAAAACTGTTTTTT.

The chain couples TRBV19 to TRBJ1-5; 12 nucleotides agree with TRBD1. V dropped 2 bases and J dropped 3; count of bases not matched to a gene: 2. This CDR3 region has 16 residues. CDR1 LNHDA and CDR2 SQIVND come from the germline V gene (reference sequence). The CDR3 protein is CASSIRDRGPNQPQHF. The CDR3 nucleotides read TGTGCCAGTAGTATACGGGACAGGGGGCCCAATCAGCCCCAGCATTTT.

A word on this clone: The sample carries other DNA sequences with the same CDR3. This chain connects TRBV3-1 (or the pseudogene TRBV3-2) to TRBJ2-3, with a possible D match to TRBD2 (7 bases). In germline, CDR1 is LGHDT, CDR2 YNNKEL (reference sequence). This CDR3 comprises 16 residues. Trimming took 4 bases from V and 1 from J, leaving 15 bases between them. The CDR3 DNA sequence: TGTGCCAGCAGCCTCAGGGGCACTAGCGGCACAGATACGCAGTATTTT. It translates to CASSLRGTSGTDTQYF.